This T cell receptor beta chain was profiled in a study of T cell changes during pregnancy in multiple sclerosis. The protocol was immunoSEQ multiplex PCR, while the TCRdb copy is restricted to in-frame clones and leaves out a portion. The sample comprises tens of thousands of clones, around 93% of which are singletons, and under 1.3% rests with the top ten. Germline CDR1 SGDLS, CDR2 YYNGEE. Germline trimming cut 0 bases from V and 4 bases from J; bases unmatched to any gene: 9. CDR3 length: 16 residues. The receptor's source is a female donor with multiple sclerosis, enrolled in a pregnancy study. Source: peripheral blood, taken in the first trimester of pregnancy. V gene TRBV9 combines with J gene TRBJ1-1, with 7 bases aligning to TRBD1. The CDR3 loop reads CASSVGVGGDGTEAFF. CDR3 in DNA: TGTGCCAGCAGCGTAGGTGTAGGGGGCGATGGCACTGAAGCTTTCTTT.